The clone carrying this T cell receptor (beta chain) turned up a few times. Participants spanned ages roughly 18 to 95 years and resided in around 25 US areas. A COVID-19 case was met by exposed participants within 2 weeks before study entry. This table comes from immunoSEQ multiplex PCR, and its TCRdb copy is limited to in-frame clones, with some not included. The profile shows about 300,000 clones, around nine tenths of them singletons. This specimen belongs to a study of blood T cell repertoires in COVID-19. The wider study: COVID-19 samples from acute and convalescent phases originated in the United States, Italy and Spain. T cells, B-cell-depleted T cells, or PBMCs supplied cDNA or gDNA.

This CDR3 is built from 15 residues. V shed 6 bases and J 3 bases; nucleotides not matched to a gene: 6. CDR1 and CDR2 (germline): MDHEN, SYDVKM. The sequenced sample was PBMCs or T cells enriched from blood (not recorded which). The J gene is TRBJ2-7, the V gene TRBV28; 12 bases are shared with TRBD2. This TCR was recovered from a woman in her fifties or sixties who had been exposed to COVID-19. The CDR3 nucleotides read TGTGCCAGCAGAATGACTAGCGGGAGAAGCTACGAGCAGTACTTC. Translation gives CASRMTSGRSYEQYF.